These 28 T cell receptor beta chains share one sample of origin, sequenced in a study of cytomegalovirus exposure and HLA in healthy donors. PCR primers comprised 60 Vbeta and 13 Jbeta primers. The assay was immunoSEQ multiplex PCR, and TCRdb's table has in-frame clones only and misses some. This sample has approximately 260,000 clones, with around 90% found just once. The sample taken for sequencing was PBMCs. These receptors all come from a girl aged 2 to 9 in good health and CMV-seronegative.

This sequence joins TRBV27 and TRBJ2-1; possible D gene TRBD2, 5 bases. This CDR3 spans 14 amino acids. The germline V and J ends were trimmed by 4 bases and 5 bases, with 12 bases remaining between them. The germline CDR1 and CDR2 sequences are MNHEY and SMNVEV (reference sequence). As DNA, the CDR3 is TGTGCCAGCAGTTCGCGACGGACTCACAATGAGCAGTTCTTC. Translated, it gives CASSSRRTHNEQFF.

This chain connects TRBV15 to TRBJ2-1; 13 nucleotides align to TRBD2. The V gene end was trimmed by 0 bases and the J gene end by 6 bases; junction bases not matched to a gene: 2. The CDR3 totals 16 residues. Germline CDR1 is LNHNV and CDR2 is YYDKDF (reference sequence). The CDR3 bases are TGTGCCACCAGCAGAGATCGACTAGCGGGAGGCAATGAGCAGTTCTTC. It translates to CATSRDRLAGGNEQFF. The full variable domain, its missing parts supplied by reference TRBV15 and TRBJ2-1, is DAMVIQNPRYQVTQFGKPVTLSCSQTLNHNVMYWYQQKSSQAPKLLFHYYDKDFNNEADTPDNFQSRRPNTSFCFLDIRSPGLGDTAMYLCATSRDRLAGGNEQFFGPGTRLTVL.

The V and J genes are TRBV27 and TRBJ2-7; 7 bases line up with TRBD2. Looked up from germline, CDR1 is MNHEY and CDR2 is SMNVEV (reference sequence). The CDR3 contains 14 residues. Trimming took 2 bases from V and 3 from J; bases not matched to a gene: 4. CDR3 sequence (DNA): TGTGCCAGCAGTTTAGTGGGAGGGAGCTACGAGCAGTACTTC. It is translated as CASSLVGGSYEQYF.

This chain joins TRBV5-4 and TRBJ2-3, with D hard to call. The CDR3 is made up of 15 amino acids. V shed 0 bases and J shed 6 bases, with 14 bases lying between them. The germline gives CDR1 SGHNT, CDR2 YYREEE (reference sequence). The CDR3 reads CASSLVDLGTDTQYF. DNA of the CDR3: TGTGCCAGCAGCTTGGTTGATCTAGGAACGGATACGCAGTATTTT.

The CDR3 region is CASSALPGLAGGRATGELFF. CDR3 DNA sequence: TGTGCCAGCAGCGCACTACCGGGACTAGCGGGGGGGCGGGCCACCGGGGAGCTGTTTTTT. The gene calls are TRBV9 and TRBJ2-2, with 16 nucleotides matching TRBD2. Germline CDR1 and CDR2: SGDLS and YYNGEE. The V and J ends lost 3 bases and 4 bases, in that order; junction bases with no gene match: 12. This CDR3 has 20 amino acids.

This chain connects TRBV18 to TRBJ2-1, with 10 bases lining up with TRBD2. Germline CDR1 KGHSH, CDR2 LQKENI. This CDR3 comprises 17 residues. The J segment lost 1 base and the V segment lost 0 bases, leaving 3 bases of the junction unmatched. The CDR3 reads CASSPPGLAVSYNEQFF. DNA for the CDR3: TGTGCCAGCTCACCACCAGGACTAGCGGTTTCCTACAATGAGCAGTTCTTC.

A remark on this clone: One end of the junction does not line up with germline, which may come from a read error. The same CDR3 is also encoded by other DNA sequences in this sample. This chain uses TRBV9 with TRBJ2-7, with TRBD2 identical over 9 bases. CDR1 and CDR2 from the germline V gene are SGDLS and YYNGEE. CDR3 length: 14 amino acids. The CDR3 protein is CASSGGLAPYEQYF. In nucleotides, the CDR3 is TGTGCCAGCAGCGGAGGACTAGCGCCCTACGAACAGTACTTC.

In DNA form, the CDR3 reads TGTGCCTGGAGTGTACAGGGGAATGAAGCTTTCTTT. Translating it yields CAWSVQGNEAFF. The V gene is TRBV30, the J gene TRBJ1-1; TRBD1 aligns across 7 bases. V gave up 0 bases and J gave up 7 bases; unmatched junction bases: 2. CDR3 length: 12 amino acids. Germline CDR1 reads GTSNPN; CDR2 reads SVGIG (reference sequence).

This chain connects TRBV7-9 to TRBJ1-1; D not resolved. This CDR3 has 18 residues. V gave up 1 base and J gave up 3 bases, with 21 bases separating them. Germline V lookup: CDR1 SEHNR, CDR2 FQNEAQ (reference sequence). The CDR3 region has the DNA TGTGCCAGCAGCTTAGAGGAGGGCTTCCTCCCAAAGGACACTGAAGCTTTCTTT. As protein: CASSLEEGFLPKDTEAFF.

J is TRBJ2-1 and V is TRBV5-1, with 7 nucleotides matching TRBD1. The ends lost 3 bases at V and 5 bases at J; junction bases unmatched: 5. Germline loops: CDR1 SGHRS, CDR2 YFSETQ. The CDR3 totals 14 residues. The CDR3 is CASSSGTENNEQFF. The CDR3 DNA is TGCGCCAGCAGCTCCGGGACAGAAAACAATGAGCAGTTCTTC. Together with reference TRBV5-1 and TRBJ2-1, the CDR3 gives the full variable domain: KAGVTQTPRYLIKTRGQQVTLSCSPISGHRSVSWYQQTPGQGLQFLFEYFSETQRNKGNFPGRFSGRQFSNSRSEMNVSTLELGDSALYLCASSSGTENNEQFFGPGTRLTVL.

The gene calls are TRBV28 and TRBJ2-7; D gene unclear. Looked up from germline, CDR1 is MDHEN and CDR2 is SYDVKM. The CDR3 extends over 16 amino acids. Trimming removed 8 bases at V and 3 bases at J, with 23 bases between. This chain's CDR3 is CASGPPLGRGDYEQYF. The CDR3 DNA follows: TGTGCCAGCGGCCCACCTTTAGGAAGAGGTGACTACGAGCAGTACTTC.

This sequence joins TRBV19 and TRBJ1-4; D is uncertain. The CDR3 length is 15 residues. Per germline, CDR1 LNHDA and CDR2 SQIVND (reference sequence). V lost 3 bases, J lost 4 bases, and 12 bases lay in between. CDR3 sequence (DNA): TGTGCCAGTAGTATCCAAGGGAGGAATAATGAAAAACTGTTTTTT. Protein sequence: CASSIQGRNNEKLFF.

This clone was seen once. J is TRBJ1-5 and V is TRBV7-9, with no clear D. This CDR3 has 16 residues. The V gene's germline CDR1 is SEHNR and CDR2 FQNEAQ (reference sequence). Deletions cut 1 base from V and 0 bases from J, with 10 bases between. The CDR3 here is CASSLDRTYSNQPQHF. CDR3 DNA: TGTGCCAGCAGCTTAGATCGTACTTATAGCAATCAGCCCCAGCATTTT.

This clone was recorded only once. V is TRBV7-8 and J is TRBJ2-1; D is possibly TRBD2 (6 bases). The CDR3 sequence is 16 residues long. With 4 bases removed from V and 6 bases from J, the gap between germline ends came to 19 bases. CDR1 is SGHVS and CDR2 is FQNEAQ in the germline V gene. The CDR3 sequence: CASSSPDRDSTNEQFF. The CDR3 coding sequence is TGTGCCAGCAGCTCCCCTGACCGGGACTCAACCAATGAGCAGTTCTTC.

V gene TRBV28 combines with J gene TRBJ1-5; TRBD1 aligns across 9 bases. The CDR3 covers 14 residues. With 5 bases clipped from V and 7 bases from J, the junction kept 6 bases outside the gene matches. CDR1 is MDHEN, CDR2 SYDVKM, per germline. The CDR3 protein is CASSRTGDRQPQHF. The CDR3 bases are TGTGCCAGCAGTCGGACAGGGGACCGACAGCCCCAGCATTTT.

V is TRBV12-5 and J is TRBJ1-5; unclear D gene. Trimming took off 6 bases at V and 1 base at J, with 10 bases between the two ends. Germline assignment: CDR1 LGHNT and CDR2 FRNRAP. This CDR3 has 14 amino acids. This chain's CDR3 is CASGSGGSNQPQHF. CDR3 DNA: TGTGCTAGTGGGTCCGGCGGGAGCAATCAGCCCCAGCATTTT.

For the CDR3, the DNA is TGTGCCAGCAGACGCATACAGGGCTATGGCTACACCTTC. Protein product: CASRRIQGYGYTF. The genes are TRBV7-2 and TRBJ1-2; TRBD1 might be the D (6 bases). Between the trimmed V and J ends, which lost 6 bases and 4 bases, there was a span of 12 bases. The CDR3 runs 13 residues. CDR1 SGHTA and CDR2 FQGNSA come from the germline V gene.

The J gene is TRBJ1-1, the V gene TRBV25-1, with 8 bases lining up with TRBD1. V trimming: 3 bases; J trimming: 1 base; junction bases outside the gene matches: 7. There are 16 residues in the CDR3. Germline V gene data show CDR1 as MGHDK and CDR2 as SYGVNS. This CDR3 reads CASSERGGTGNTEAFF. CDR3 nucleotide sequence: TGTGCCAGCAGTGAGCGGGGAGGGACAGGGAACACTGAAGCTTTCTTT.

This clone was found once. V usage is TRBV7-9 and J usage is TRBJ2-7; 7 bases are a match to TRBD1. V lost 1 base and J lost 9; bases outside the gene matches: 18. CDR1 and CDR2 from the germline V gene are SEHNR and FQNEAQ (reference sequence). The CDR3 spans 17 residues. The CDR3, as DNA: TGTGCCAGCAGCTTAGATTCGAGGACAGGCCCTCTTGGTGGGCAGTACTTC. It encodes CASSLDSRTGPLGGQYF.

V usage is TRBV2 and J usage is TRBJ1-4; 10 bases match TRBD1. Germline-derived CDR1 and CDR2 are SNHLY and FYNNEI. The CDR3 consists of 15 residues. The V gene end was trimmed by 2 bases and the J gene end by 7 bases; junction bases not matched to a gene: 4. DNA for the CDR3: TGTGCCAGCAGTGAATCCAGACAGGGGGCTGAAAAACTGTTTTTT. Translation gives CASSESRQGAEKLFF.

The chain joins TRBV5-3 to TRBJ1-2; 8 bases are shared with TRBD1. TRBV5-3 is an ORF for which the function is uncertain. V lost 0 bases to trimming and J lost 4 bases; unmatched junction nucleotides: 14. The CDR3 is made up of 18 amino acids. Written as DNA, the CDR3 is TGTGCCAGAAGCTTGGCGGGTAGACGACAGGGGCTCCCCTATGGCTACACCTTC. The encoded protein is CARSLAGRRQGLPYGYTF.

This chain links TRBV6-5 with TRBJ2-7; 11 positions agree with TRBD2. Unmatched junction bases numbered 8, after V lost 6 bases and J lost 7 bases. The CDR3 covers 14 residues. CDR1 is MNHEY and CDR2 is SVGAGI in the germline V gene. This CDR3 reads CASSRSGGAREQYF. CDR3 DNA sequence: TGTGCCAGCAGCCGTAGCGGGGGGGCCAGGGAGCAGTACTTC.

The gene calls are TRBV4-1 and TRBJ1-1, with 7 bases lining up with TRBD1. The CDR3 spans 16 residues. V was pared by 0 bases and J by 0 bases, with 4 bases of the junction left unmatched. Germline loops: CDR1 MGHRA, CDR2 YSYEKL. CDR3 sequence: CASSQDTDRLNTEAFF. As DNA, the CDR3 is TGCGCCAGCAGCCAAGACACGGACAGGCTGAACACTGAAGCTTTCTTT.

The chain carries TRBV5-1 and TRBJ1-6; D perhaps matches TRBD1 (6 bases). From germline, CDR1 is SGHRS and CDR2 YFSETQ. V was trimmed by 4 bases and J by 7 bases, leaving 15 bases between them. This CDR3 has 15 amino acids. CDR3 sequence (DNA): TGCGCCAGCAGCACACAGGGTGTCGACAATTCACCCCTCCACTTT. This gives the protein CASSTQGVDNSPLHF.

The chain carries TRBV28 and TRBJ1-1; D not certain. Trimming left V 4 bases short and J 6 bases short, with 21 bases between. Germline-derived CDR1 and CDR2 are MDHEN and SYDVKM. This CDR3 region has 16 residues. CDR3 sequence: CASSSRYSPTTPEAFF. DNA for the CDR3: TGTGCCAGCAGTTCCCGGTACAGCCCAACCACCCCTGAAGCTTTCTTT.

The V and J genes are TRBV7-6 and TRBJ2-7, with D possibly matching TRBD1 (6 bases). CDR1 is SGHVS, CDR2 FNYEAQ, per germline. Trimming cost V 6 bases and J 1 base, with 16 bases left between them. CDR3 length equals 15 residues. CDR3 amino acids: CASSLEGQPSYEQYF. The CDR3 bases are TGTGCCAGCAGTCTTGAAGGACAGCCTTCCTACGAGCAGTACTTC.

This chain joins TRBV2 and TRBJ2-7; D is unclear. Germline V gene data show CDR1 as SNHLY and CDR2 as FYNNEI. CDR3 length: 14 amino acids. V was clipped by 4 bases and J by 6 bases, with 16 bases between them. The CDR3: CASSVAGFSGEQYF. The CDR3 nucleotides read TGTGCCAGCAGTGTAGCAGGATTCTCAGGCGAGCAGTACTTC.

This rearrangement joins TRBV4-1 to TRBJ1-3, with TRBD1 identical over 10 bases. This CDR3 has 15 residues. CDR1 is MGHRA, CDR2 YSYEKL, per germline. The J segment lost 4 bases and the V segment lost 1 base, leaving 1 base of the junction unmatched. The DNA for the CDR3 is TGCGCCAGCAGCCAAGGACAGGGGGCAGGAAACACCATATATTTT. It is translated as CASSQGQGAGNTIYF.